This entry describes one TCR beta chain. Its specificity is unknown. Generated by immunoSEQ multiplex PCR, the TCRdb table keeps only in-frame clones and is missing some. The profile covers 140,000 to 150,000 clones, with roughly 90% appearing a single time and roughly 4% taken by the ten largest. This CDR3 contains 15 residues. Germline CDR1 is SNHLY and CDR2 is FYNNEI. V gave up 7 bases and J gave up 3 bases; unmatched junction bases: 8. The sample originates from a study of radiation and T cells in renal cell carcinoma. Study-level background: Nephrectomy followed 15 Gy stereotactic body radiation by 4 weeks.

Regarding the study as a whole: From baseline, blood top tumor clonotypes peaked at 2 weeks post-radiation.

Time point in this sample: baseline pretreatment blood. Indicated treatment: 15 Gy SBRT to primary tumor, nephrectomy 4 weeks later. After SBRT, blood was collected at 2 and 4 weeks, plus baseline. The chain is built from TRBV2 and TRBJ2-2, with TRBD2 identical over 7 bases. This TCR was recovered from a woman aged 70 to 79 with renal cell carcinoma. The sequencing here drew on blood, taken from a patient whose treatment included radiotherapy and nephrectomy. The CDR3 region is CASKAGGTHTGELFF. CDR3 in DNA: TGTGCCAGCAAGGCCGGGGGGACCCACACCGGGGAGCTGTTTTTT.